The 8 T cell receptor beta chains reported below all come from one sample, sequenced in a study of blood T cell repertoires in COVID-19 (dated by TCRdb to 2019 to 2021). The library was produced with the immunoSEQ multiplex PCR assay. TCRdb retrieved this table from immuneACCESS and kept in-frame rearrangements only. Not all clones are present; in checked studies, unresolved V genes account for under half, and no reason is known for the remainder. The sample data list 85,000 to 130,000 clones, and around 83% of these were observed just once. Of the sample, roughly 3.4% falls within the top ten clones. The sample comprised peripheral blood. Receptors originate from a woman of 80 years or more with active or convalescent COVID-19.

The V gene is TRBV28, the J gene TRBJ1-5; D remains ambiguous. CDR1 and CDR2 from the germline V gene are MDHEN and SYDVKM. The V and J ends lost 2 bases and 0 bases respectively, with 5 bases between them. This CDR3 has 14 residues. The CDR3 protein is CASSLIYSNQPQHF. CDR3 bases: TGTGCCAGCAGTTTAATTTATAGCAATCAGCCCCAGCATTTT.

V is TRBV28 and J is TRBJ2-1; 7 nucleotides line up with TRBD2. Germline trimming cut 3 bases from V and 5 bases from J; bases unmatched to any gene: 13. Looked up from germline, CDR1 is MDHEN and CDR2 is SYDVKM. The CDR3 length is 17 residues. The CDR3 DNA follows: TGTGCCAGCAGTTTTTTTGTATCGACTAGCCAGAACAATGAGCAGTTCTTC. It encodes CASSFFVSTSQNNEQFF.

This chain uses TRBV27 with TRBJ2-7, with TRBD1 identical over 8 bases. Germline V CDR1 and CDR2: MNHEY, SMNVEV (reference sequence). The CDR3 runs 15 residues. Trimming at V came to 3 bases and at J to 1 base, leaving 5 bases not matched to a gene. The CDR3 loop reads CASSLDRATSYEQYF. CDR3 nucleotide sequence: TGTGCCAGCAGTTTGGACAGGGCGACGTCCTACGAGCAGTACTTC.

The J gene is TRBJ1-5, the V gene TRBV2; 10 nucleotides line up with TRBD1. The V gene's germline CDR1 is SNHLY and CDR2 FYNNEI. The CDR3 is 17 residues long. V lost 4 bases and J lost 6; bases outside the gene matches: 12. CDR3 sequence: CASSVMEGQGSLQPQHF. The DNA of the CDR3 is TGTGCCAGCAGTGTAATGGAGGGACAGGGGAGTCTTCAGCCCCAGCATTTT.

There are a few counts of this clone. This chain connects TRBV19 to TRBJ2-1, with 12 positions matching TRBD1. Per germline, CDR1 LNHDA and CDR2 SQIVND (reference sequence). V lost 11 bases, J lost 5 bases, and 4 bases stayed unmatched. The CDR3 contains 13 residues. The CDR3 here is CARGQGADNEQFF. CDR3 DNA sequence: TGTGCCCGGGGACAGGGGGCTGACAATGAGCAGTTCTTC.

This chain joins TRBV30 and TRBJ1-2; 8 bases are shared with TRBD1. V shed 0 bases and J 0 bases; nucleotides not matched to a gene: 3. Per germline, CDR1 GTSNPN and CDR2 SVGIG (reference sequence). This CDR3 comprises 15 residues. The CDR3: CAWSVRTGTNYGYTF. CDR3 DNA sequence: TGTGCCTGGAGTGTCCGGACAGGGACTAACTATGGCTACACCTTC.

The genes are TRBV10-3 and TRBJ2-1, with 11 positions matching TRBD2. The CDR3 runs to 17 residues. V was clipped by 8 bases and J by 0 bases; unmatched bases: 9. Per the germline V gene, CDR1 is ENHRY and CDR2 is SYGVKD. The DNA for the CDR3 is TGTGCCATCCTCGGGACTAGCGGCCGGAGCTCCTACAATGAGCAGTTCTTC. Translated, it gives CAILGTSGRSSYNEQFF.

The chain carries TRBV6-6 and TRBJ1-2; D possibly corresponds to TRBD1 (5 bases). The CDR3 totals 13 residues. Germline assignment: CDR1 MNHNY and CDR2 SVGAGI (reference sequence). Trimming removed 4 bases at V and 3 bases at J, with 9 bases between. The CDR3 DNA reads as TGTGCCAGCAGTTCAACAGGTGACTATGGCTACACCTTC. Translation gives CASSSTGDYGYTF.